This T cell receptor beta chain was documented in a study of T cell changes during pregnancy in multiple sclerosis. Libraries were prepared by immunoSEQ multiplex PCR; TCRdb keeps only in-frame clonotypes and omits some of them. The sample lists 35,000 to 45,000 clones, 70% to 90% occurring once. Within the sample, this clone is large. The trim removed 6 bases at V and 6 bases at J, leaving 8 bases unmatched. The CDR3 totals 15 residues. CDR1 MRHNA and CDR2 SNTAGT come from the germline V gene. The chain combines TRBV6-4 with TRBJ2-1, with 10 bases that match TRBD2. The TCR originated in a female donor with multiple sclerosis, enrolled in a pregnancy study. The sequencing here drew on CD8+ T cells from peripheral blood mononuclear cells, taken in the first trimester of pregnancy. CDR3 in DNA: TGTGCCAGCAGCGCCTCCAGCGGGGGGGCCAATGAGCAGTTCTTC. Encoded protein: CASSASSGGANEQFF.